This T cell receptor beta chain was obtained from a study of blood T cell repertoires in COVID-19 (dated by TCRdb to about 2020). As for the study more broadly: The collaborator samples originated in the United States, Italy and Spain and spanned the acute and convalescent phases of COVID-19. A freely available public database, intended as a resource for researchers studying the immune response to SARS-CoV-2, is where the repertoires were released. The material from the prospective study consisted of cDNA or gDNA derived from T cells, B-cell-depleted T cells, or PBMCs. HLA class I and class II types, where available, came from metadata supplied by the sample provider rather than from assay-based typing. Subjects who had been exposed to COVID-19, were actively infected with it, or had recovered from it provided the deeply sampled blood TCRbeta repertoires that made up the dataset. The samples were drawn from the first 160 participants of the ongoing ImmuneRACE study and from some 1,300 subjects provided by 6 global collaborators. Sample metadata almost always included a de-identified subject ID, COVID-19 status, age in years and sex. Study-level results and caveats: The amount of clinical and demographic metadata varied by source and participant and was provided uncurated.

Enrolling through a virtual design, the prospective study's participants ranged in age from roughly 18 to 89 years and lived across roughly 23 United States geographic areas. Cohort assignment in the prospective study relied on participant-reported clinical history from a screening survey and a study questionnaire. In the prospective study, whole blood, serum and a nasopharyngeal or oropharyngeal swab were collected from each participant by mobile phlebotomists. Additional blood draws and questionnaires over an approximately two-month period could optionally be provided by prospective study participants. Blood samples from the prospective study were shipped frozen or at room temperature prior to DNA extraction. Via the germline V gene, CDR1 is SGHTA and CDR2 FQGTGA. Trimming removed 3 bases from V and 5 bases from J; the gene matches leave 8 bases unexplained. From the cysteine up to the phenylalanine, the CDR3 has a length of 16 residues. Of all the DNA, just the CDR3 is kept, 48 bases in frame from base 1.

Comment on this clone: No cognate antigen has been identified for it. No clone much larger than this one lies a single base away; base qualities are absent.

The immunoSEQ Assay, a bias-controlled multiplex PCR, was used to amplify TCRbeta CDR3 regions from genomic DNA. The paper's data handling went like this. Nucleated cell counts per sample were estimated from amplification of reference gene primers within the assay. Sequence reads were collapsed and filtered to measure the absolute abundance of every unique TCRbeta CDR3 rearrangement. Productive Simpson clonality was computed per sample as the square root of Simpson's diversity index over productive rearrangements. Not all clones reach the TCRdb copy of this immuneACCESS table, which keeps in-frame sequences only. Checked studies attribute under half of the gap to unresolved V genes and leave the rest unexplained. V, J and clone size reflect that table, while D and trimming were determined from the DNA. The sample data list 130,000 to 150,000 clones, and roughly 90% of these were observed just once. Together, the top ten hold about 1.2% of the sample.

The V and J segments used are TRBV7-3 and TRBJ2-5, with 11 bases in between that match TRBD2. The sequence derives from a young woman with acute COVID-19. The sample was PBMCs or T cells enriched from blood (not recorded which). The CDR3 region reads CASSLGLAGGWETQYF. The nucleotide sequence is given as TGTGCCAGCAGCTTGGGGCTAGCGGGAGGATGGGAGACCCAGTACTTC.